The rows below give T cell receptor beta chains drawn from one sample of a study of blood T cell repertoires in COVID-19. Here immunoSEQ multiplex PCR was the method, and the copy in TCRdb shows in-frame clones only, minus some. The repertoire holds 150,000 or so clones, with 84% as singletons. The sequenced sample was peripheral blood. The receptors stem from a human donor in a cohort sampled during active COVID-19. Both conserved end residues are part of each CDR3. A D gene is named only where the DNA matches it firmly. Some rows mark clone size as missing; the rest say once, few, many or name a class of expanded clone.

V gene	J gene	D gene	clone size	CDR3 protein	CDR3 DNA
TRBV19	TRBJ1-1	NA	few	CASGRPNTEAFF	TGTGCCAGCGGGAGGCCGAACACTGAAGCTTTCTTT
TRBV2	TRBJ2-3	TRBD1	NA	CASSEGQRTDTQYF	TGTGCCAGCAGTGAGGGACAGCGGACAGATACGCAGTATTTT
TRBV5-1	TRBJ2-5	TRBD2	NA	CASSLSSGGQETQYF	TGCGCCAGCAGCTTAAGCAGCGGGGGACAAGAGACCCAGTACTTC
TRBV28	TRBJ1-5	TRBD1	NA	CASRTGQGHQPQHF	TGTGCCAGCAGAACAGGACAGGGACATCAGCCCCAGCATTTT
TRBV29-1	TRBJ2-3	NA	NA	CSAGTARGTDTQYF	TGCAGCGCCGGGACAGCTCGGGGGACAGATACGCAGTATTTT
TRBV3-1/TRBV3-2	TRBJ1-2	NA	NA	CASSQVADYGYTF	TGTGCCAGCAGCCAAGTGGCAGACTATGGCTACACCTTC
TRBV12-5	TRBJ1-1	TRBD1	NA	CASGTGQGNTEAFF	TGTGCTAGTGGCACCGGACAGGGGAACACTGAAGCTTTCTTT
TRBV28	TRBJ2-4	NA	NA	CASSLRGEAKNIQYF	TGTGCCAGCAGTCTCAGGGGTGAGGCCAAAAACATTCAGTACTTC
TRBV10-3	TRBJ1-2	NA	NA	CATLSPGRYGYTF	TGTGCCACCTTATCGCCGGGGAGATATGGCTACACCTTC
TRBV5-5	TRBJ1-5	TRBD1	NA	CASSAGTGVFEPQHF	TGTGCCAGCAGCGCCGGGACAGGGGTTTTTGAGCCCCAGCATTTT
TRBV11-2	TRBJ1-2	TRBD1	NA	CASSLEGQGASGYGYTF	TGTGCCAGCAGCTTAGAAGGACAGGGTGCTAGTGGCTATGGCTACACCTTC
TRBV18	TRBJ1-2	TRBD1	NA	CASSEGQASNYGYTF	TGTGCCAGCTCAGAGGGACAGGCCTCTAACTATGGCTACACCTTC
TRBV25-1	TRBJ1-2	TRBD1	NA	CASSDTPGQEAPTF	TGTGCCAGCAGTGACACCCCAGGACAGGAGGCACCCACCTTC
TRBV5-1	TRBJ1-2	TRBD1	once	CASSLDGQGAGYTF	TGCGCCAGCAGCTTGGACGGACAGGGGGCCGGCTACACCTTC
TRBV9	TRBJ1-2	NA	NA	CASSFDSYGYTF	TGTGCCAGCAGCTTTGACAGCTATGGCTACACCTTC
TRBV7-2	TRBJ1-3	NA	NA	CASSLETGSGNTIYF	TGTGCCAGCAGCTTAGAAACAGGCTCTGGAAACACCATATATTTT
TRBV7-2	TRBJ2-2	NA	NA	CASSRNGQPTGELFF	TGTGCCAGCAGCCGGAACGGACAGCCTACCGGGGAGCTGTTTTTT
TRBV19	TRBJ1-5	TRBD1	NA	CASSMAGGQPQHF	TGTGCCAGTAGTATGGCAGGGGGTCAGCCCCAGCATTTT
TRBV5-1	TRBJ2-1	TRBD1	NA	CASSAGSTGGNEQFF	TGCGCCAGCAGCGCCGGCTCGACAGGGGGCAATGAGCAGTTCTTC
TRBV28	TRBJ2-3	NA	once	CASIPGGPTDTQYF	TGTGCCAGCATCCCAGGGGGGCCCACAGATACGCAGTATTTT
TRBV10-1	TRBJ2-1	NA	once	CASSDVRQDSREQFF	TGCGCCAGCAGTGATGTAAGACAGGATAGTAGGGAGCAGTTCTTC
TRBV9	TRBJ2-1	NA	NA	CASSVRGNNEQFF	TGTGCCAGCAGCGTACGGGGGAACAATGAGCAGTTCTTC
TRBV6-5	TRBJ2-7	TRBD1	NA	CASSSGQGPYEQYF	TGTGCCAGCAGTTCTGGACAGGGACCCTACGAGCAGTACTTC
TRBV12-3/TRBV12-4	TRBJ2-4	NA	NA	CASSKHRDIQYF	TGTGCCAGCAGTAAGCACAGGGACATTCAGTACTTC
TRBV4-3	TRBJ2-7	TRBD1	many	CASSQSRTGTFYEQYF	TGCGCCAGCAGCCAAAGCCGGACAGGAACTTTCTACGAGCAGTACTTC
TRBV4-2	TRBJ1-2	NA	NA	CASSQRQYGYTF	TGTGCCAGCAGCCAAAGACAGTATGGCTACACCTTC
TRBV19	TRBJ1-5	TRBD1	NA	CASSRQGKRSQPQHF	TGTGCCAGTAGTAGACAGGGCAAGAGGAGTCAGCCCCAGCATTTT
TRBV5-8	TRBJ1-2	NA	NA	CASSRGLVYHYGYTF	TGTGCCAGCAGTAGGGGATTGGTATATCACTATGGCTACACCTTC
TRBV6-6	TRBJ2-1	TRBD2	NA	CASSRLAGGLTSSYNEQFF	TGTGCCAGCAGTCGTCTGGCGGGAGGGCTTACAAGCTCCTACAATGAGCAGTTCTTC
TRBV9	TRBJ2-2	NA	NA	CASSEGANTGELFF	TGTGCCAGCAGCGAAGGAGCGAACACCGGGGAGCTGTTTTTT
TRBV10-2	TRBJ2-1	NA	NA	CASRRLYNEQFF	TGCGCCAGCAGAAGACTTTACAATGAGCAGTTCTTC
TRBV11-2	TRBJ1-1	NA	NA	CASSPGIGAEAFF	TGTGCCAGCAGCCCGGGGATAGGTGCCGAAGCTTTCTTT
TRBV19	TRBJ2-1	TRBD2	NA	CASKVAGGYNEQFF	TGTGCCAGTAAGGTAGCGGGGGGTTACAATGAGCAGTTCTTC
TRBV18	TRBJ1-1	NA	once	CASSPPWGGTEAFF	TGTGCCAGCTCACCACCGTGGGGGGGCACTGAAGCTTTCTTT
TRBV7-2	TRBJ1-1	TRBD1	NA	CASSLRGQPLPDKAFF	TGTGCCAGCAGCTTAAGGGGACAGCCACTACCCGATAAAGCTTTCTTT
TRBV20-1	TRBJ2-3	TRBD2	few	CSASLSGGADTQYF	TGCAGTGCTAGTCTTAGCGGGGGGGCAGATACGCAGTATTTT
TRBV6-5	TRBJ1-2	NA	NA	CASSPPRSDGYTF	TGTGCCAGCAGTCCCCCCCGGAGTGATGGCTACACCTTC
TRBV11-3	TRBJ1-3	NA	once	CASSPGGHTIYF	TGTGCCAGCAGCCCAGGTGGGCACACCATATATTTT
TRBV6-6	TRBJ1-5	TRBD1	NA	CASRSPGGVQPQHF	TGTGCCAGCAGATCCCCAGGGGGAGTTCAGCCCCAGCATTTT
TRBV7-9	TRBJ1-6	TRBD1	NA	CASSLTGESSPLHF	TGTGCCAGCAGCTTGACAGGGGAATCTTCACCCCTCCACTTT
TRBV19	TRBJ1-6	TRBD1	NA	CASTRTGGDNSPLHF	TGTGCCAGTACGAGGACAGGGGGGGATAATTCACCCCTCCACTTT
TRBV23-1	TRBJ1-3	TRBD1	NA	CASSQAPQGALGNTIYF	TGCGCCAGCAGTCAAGCTCCACAGGGGGCTCTTGGAAACACCATATATTTT
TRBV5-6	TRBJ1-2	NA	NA	CASGDTDYGYTF	TGTGCCAGCGGGGACACCGACTATGGCTACACCTTC
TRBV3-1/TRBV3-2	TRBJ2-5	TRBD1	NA	CASSRGTAYQETQYF	TGTGCCAGCAGCCGAGGGACAGCGTACCAAGAGACCCAGTACTTC
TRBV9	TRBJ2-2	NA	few	CASSVAGAVTGELFF	TGTGCCAGCAGCGTAGCGGGAGCGGTCACCGGGGAGCTGTTTTTT
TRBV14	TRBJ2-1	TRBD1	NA	CASSPPTGTGSNEQFF	TGTGCCAGCAGCCCACCCACCGGGACAGGGTCCAATGAGCAGTTCTTC
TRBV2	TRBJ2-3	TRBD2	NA	CASRRRGAADTQYF	TGTGCCAGCAGGAGGCGGGGGGCGGCCGATACGCAGTATTTT
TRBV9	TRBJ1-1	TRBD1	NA	CASSVGEDRARAFF	TGTGCCAGCAGCGTAGGCGAAGACAGGGCCAGGGCTTTCTTT
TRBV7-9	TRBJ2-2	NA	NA	CASSFRGLANTGELFF	TGTGCCAGCAGCTTTAGAGGCCTAGCGAACACCGGGGAGCTGTTTTTT
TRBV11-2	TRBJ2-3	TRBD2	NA	CASSSGLAGPDTQYF	TGTGCCAGCAGCTCGGGACTAGCGGGCCCAGATACGCAGTATTTT
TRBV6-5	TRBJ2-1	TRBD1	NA	CASYYQGVGNEQFF	TGTGCCAGCTACTACCAGGGGGTGGGTAATGAGCAGTTCTTC
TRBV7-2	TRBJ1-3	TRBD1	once	CASSHKRDRISGNTIYF	TGTGCCAGCAGCCACAAAAGGGACAGAATCTCTGGAAACACCATATATTTT